This T cell receptor beta chain derives from a study of metastatic and nonmetastatic thyroid tumors. Study details: For malignant and benign thyroid patients, tumor or nodule tissue and blood were the sources whose repertoires were compared. Regarding the study as a whole: A significant increase in TCR beta diversity was reportedly seen in malignant thyroid tumors relative to benign nodules, in blood and tumor.

Patients had received no treatment of any kind before thyroid surgery. Original processing notes: For papillary thyroid cancer, a distant-metastasis classifier was constructed from CDR3 differences observed across clinicopathological groups. With MiXCR, TCRdb called clones anew from the PCR reads. V and J calls and clone size were set by TCRdb, not the authors. The table has tens of thousands of clones, approximately 4.1% seen once. The sample holds many counts of this clone. Its specificity is unknown. V lost 1 base, J lost 0 bases, and 5 bases stayed unmatched. CDR1 and CDR2 from the germline V gene are SGHTA and FQGNSA. The CDR3 covers 19 residues.

The J gene is TRBJ2-1, the V gene TRBV7-2; the match to TRBD2 covers 14 bases. This clonotype was sampled from a female donor with papillary thyroid cancer or a benign thyroid nodule (not recorded which). Some clones in this sample may be carry-over from other donors' samples. Sequencing input: blood. CDR3 DNA sequence: TGTGCCAGCAGCTTAGTGAGGACTAGCGGGAGGAGCTCCTACAATGAGCAGTTCTTC. Amino acid sequence: CASSLVRTSGRSSYNEQFF. The full variable domain, rest sourced from reference TRBV7-2 and TRBJ2-1, is GAGVSQSPSNKVTEKGKDVELRCDPISGHTALYWYRQSLGQGLEFLIYFQGNSAPDKSGLPSDRFSAERTGGSVSTLTIQRTQQEDSAVYLCASSLVRTSGRSSYNEQFFGPGTRLTVL.